The source of this T cell receptor beta chain is a study of human T cells and chemical hapten exposure. There are 15 residues in the CDR3. The junction had 9 bases not matched to a gene; V was cut back by 5 bases and J by 5 bases. Germline V gene lookup returns CDR1 SGHTA and CDR2 FQGNSA. Sample time point: pre-sensitization, week 0. Treatment specified: therapeutic diphenylcyclopropenone sensitization with weekly scalp DPC. Methods used by the authors: The number of TCRs in each sample had a median of about 96,000 and spanned about 23,224 to 690,600. Via MiXCR, TCRdb re-called the RACE reads, giving one row per CDR3 protein. The V and J calls and clone size come from TCRdb's table, not from the authors' own analysis. The data hold roughly 380,000 distinct CDR3 sequences, with 4.5% to 6% observed a single time.

The sample consisted of whole blood, taken in connection with sensitization to the hapten diphenylcyclopropenone (DPC). This receptor was identified in a woman aged 45-59 years with alopecia areata. Some clones in this sample may be carry-over from other donors' samples. This chain links TRBV7-2 with TRBJ1-5, with 7 positions matching TRBD1. The CDR3 protein is CASSPRDRVDQPQHF. The CDR3, as DNA: TGTGCCAGCAGCCCTCGCGACAGGGTGGATCAGCCCCAGCATTTT.